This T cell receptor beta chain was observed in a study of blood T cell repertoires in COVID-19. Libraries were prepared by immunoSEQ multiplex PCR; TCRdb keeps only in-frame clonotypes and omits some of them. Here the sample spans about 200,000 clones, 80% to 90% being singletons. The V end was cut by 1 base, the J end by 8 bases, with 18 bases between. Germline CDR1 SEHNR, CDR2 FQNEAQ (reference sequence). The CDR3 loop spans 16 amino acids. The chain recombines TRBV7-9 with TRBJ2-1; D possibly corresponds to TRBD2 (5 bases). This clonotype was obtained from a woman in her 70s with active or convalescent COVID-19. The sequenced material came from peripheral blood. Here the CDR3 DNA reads TGTGCCAGCAGCTTAGGCGGTCGGGGAAGGCCGGATGAGCAGTTCTTC. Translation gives CASSLGGRGRPDEQFF.